This TCR beta chain was sequenced during a study of response to subunit inactivated influenza vaccine. Using its own MiXCR run on the RT-PCR reads, TCRdb lists one record per CDR3 protein. Altogether 530,000 or so distinct CDR3 sequences are present, approximately 15% being singletons, with the ten largest covering around 10%. There are a few counts of this clonotype. Its specificity is not known. Unmatched junction bases numbered 2, after V lost 0 bases and J lost 1 base. This CDR3 is 16 amino acids long. Germline values: CDR1 SGDLS, CDR2 YYNGEE. Regarding the study as a whole: Each seasonal flu vaccination may recruit only limited new T cells, authors suggested.

This TCR derives from a man over 45 who received an inactivated influenza vaccine. This specimen consisted of PBMCs from blood, obtained 11 to 12 days after vaccination. The rearrangement links TRBV9 to TRBJ2-3, with 10 bases identical to TRBD2. The CDR3 DNA reads TGTGCCAGCAGCGTAGCAGCGGGGGGGCGCACAGATACGCAGTATTTT. Its translation is CASSVAAGGRTDTQYF.